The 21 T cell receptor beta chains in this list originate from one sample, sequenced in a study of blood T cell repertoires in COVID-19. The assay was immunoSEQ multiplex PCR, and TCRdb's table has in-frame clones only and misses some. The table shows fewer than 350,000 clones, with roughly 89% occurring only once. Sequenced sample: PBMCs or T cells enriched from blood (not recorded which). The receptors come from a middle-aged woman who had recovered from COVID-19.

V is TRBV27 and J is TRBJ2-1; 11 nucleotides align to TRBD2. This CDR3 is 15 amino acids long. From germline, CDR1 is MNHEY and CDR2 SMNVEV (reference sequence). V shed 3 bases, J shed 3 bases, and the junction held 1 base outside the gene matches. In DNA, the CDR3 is TGTGCCAGCAGTTTGACTAGCGGGAACTACAATGAGCAGTTCTTC. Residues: CASSLTSGNYNEQFF.

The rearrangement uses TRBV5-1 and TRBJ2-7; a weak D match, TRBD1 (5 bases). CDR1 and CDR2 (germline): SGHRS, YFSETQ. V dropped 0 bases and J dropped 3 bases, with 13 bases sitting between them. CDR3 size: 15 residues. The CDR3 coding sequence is TGCGCCAGCAGCTTGGCAGGGTCTGGGAACTACGAGCAGTACTTC. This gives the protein CASSLAGSGNYEQYF. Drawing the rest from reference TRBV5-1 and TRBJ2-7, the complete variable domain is KAGVTQTPRYLIKTRGQQVTLSCSPISGHRSVSWYQQTPGQGLQFLFEYFSETQRNKGNFPGRFSGRQFSNSRSEMNVSTLELGDSALYLCASSLAGSGNYEQYFGPGTRLTVT.

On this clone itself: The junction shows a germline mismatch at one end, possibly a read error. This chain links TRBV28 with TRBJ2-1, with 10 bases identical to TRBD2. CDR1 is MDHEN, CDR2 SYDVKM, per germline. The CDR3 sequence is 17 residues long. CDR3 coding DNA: TGTGCCAGCAGTCAGACCTCGACTAGCGGGTCCTTCAATGAGCAGTTCTTC. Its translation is CASSQTSTSGSFNEQFF.

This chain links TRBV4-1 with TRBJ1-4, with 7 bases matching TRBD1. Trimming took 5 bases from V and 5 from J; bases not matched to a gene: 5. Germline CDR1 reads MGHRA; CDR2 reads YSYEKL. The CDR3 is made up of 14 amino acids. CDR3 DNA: TGCGCCAGCAGCGTGGGACAGCTGAATGAAAAACTGTTTTTT. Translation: CASSVGQLNEKLFF.

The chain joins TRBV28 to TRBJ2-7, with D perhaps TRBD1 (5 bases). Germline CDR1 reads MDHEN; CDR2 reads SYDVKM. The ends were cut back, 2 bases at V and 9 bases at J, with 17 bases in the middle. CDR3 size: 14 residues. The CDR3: CASSLDSSFSPQYF. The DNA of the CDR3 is TGTGCCAGCAGTTTAGACAGCTCGTTTTCTCCGCAGTACTTC. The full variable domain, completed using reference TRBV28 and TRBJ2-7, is DVKVTQSSRYLVKRTGEKVFLECVQDMDHENMFWYRQDPGLGLRLIYFSYDVKMKEKGDIPEGYSVSREKKERFSLILESASTNQTSMYLCASSLDSSFSPQYFGPGTRLTVT.

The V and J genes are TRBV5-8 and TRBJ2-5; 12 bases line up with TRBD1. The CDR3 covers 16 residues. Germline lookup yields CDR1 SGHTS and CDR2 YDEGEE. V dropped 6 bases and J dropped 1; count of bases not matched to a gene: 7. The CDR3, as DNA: TGTGCCAGCAACCCGGGACAGGGGGCGGCCCAAGAGACCCAGTACTTC. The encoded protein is CASNPGQGAAQETQYF.

CDR3 loop: CASSQGLAYGGTQYF. Here the CDR3 DNA reads TGTGCCAGCAGCCAAGGACTAGCGTACGGAGGTACCCAGTACTTC. The V and J genes are TRBV14 and TRBJ2-5; TRBD2 matches 8 bases. Germline CDR1 is SGHDN and CDR2 is FVKESK. The CDR3 runs to 15 residues. The V segment lost 1 base and the J segment 8 bases; nucleotides outside the gene matches: 9.

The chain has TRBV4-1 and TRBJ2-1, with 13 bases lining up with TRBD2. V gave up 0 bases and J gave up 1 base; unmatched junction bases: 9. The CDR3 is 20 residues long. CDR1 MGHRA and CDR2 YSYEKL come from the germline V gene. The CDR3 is CASSQDRTSGRRTSYNEQFF. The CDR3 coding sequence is TGCGCCAGCAGCCAAGATCGGACTAGCGGGAGACGGACATCCTACAATGAGCAGTTCTTC.

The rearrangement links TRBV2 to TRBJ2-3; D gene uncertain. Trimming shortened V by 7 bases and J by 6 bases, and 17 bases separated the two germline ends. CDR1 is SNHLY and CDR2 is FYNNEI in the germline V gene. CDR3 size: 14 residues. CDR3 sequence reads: CASNTRRPADTQYF. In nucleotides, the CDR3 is TGTGCCAGCAACACCCGTCGCCCAGCGGATACGCAGTATTTT.

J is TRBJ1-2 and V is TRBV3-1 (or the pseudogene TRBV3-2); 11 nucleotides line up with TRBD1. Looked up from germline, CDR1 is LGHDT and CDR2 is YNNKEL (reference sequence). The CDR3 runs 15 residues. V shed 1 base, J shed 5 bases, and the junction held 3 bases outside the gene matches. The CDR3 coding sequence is TGTGCCAGCAGCCAAGGGACAGGGGGCCAATATGGCTACACCTTC. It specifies CASSQGTGGQYGYTF.

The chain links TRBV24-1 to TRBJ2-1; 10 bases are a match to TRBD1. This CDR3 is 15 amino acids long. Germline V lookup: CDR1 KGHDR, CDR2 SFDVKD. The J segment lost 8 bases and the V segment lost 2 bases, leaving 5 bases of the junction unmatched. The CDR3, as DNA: TGTGCCACCAGTGATTCGGAGACAGGGGGCGATGAGCAGTTCTTC. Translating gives CATSDSETGGDEQFF.

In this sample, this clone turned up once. CDR3 DNA: TGTGCCAGCAGCCCCGGGGACAGGTTATCCTACGAGCAGTACTTC. It specifies CASSPGDRLSYEQYF. J is TRBJ2-7 and V is TRBV9; 8 bases align to TRBD1. This CDR3 has 15 amino acids. With 4 bases clipped from V and 1 base from J, the junction kept 7 bases outside the gene matches. From germline, CDR1 is SGDLS and CDR2 YYNGEE.

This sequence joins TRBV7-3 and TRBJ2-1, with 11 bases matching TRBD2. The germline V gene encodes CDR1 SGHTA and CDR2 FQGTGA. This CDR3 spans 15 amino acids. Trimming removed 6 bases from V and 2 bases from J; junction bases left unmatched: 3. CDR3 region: CASSKLAGAYNEQFF. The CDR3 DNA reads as TGTGCCAGCAGTAAACTAGCGGGAGCCTACAATGAGCAGTTCTTC.

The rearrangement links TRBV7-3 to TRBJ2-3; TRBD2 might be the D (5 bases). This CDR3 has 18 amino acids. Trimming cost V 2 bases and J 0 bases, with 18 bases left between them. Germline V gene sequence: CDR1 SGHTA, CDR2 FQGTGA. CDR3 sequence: CASSLWGSMGSSTDTQYF. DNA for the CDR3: TGTGCCAGCAGCTTATGGGGTTCGATGGGGAGTAGCACAGATACGCAGTATTTT.

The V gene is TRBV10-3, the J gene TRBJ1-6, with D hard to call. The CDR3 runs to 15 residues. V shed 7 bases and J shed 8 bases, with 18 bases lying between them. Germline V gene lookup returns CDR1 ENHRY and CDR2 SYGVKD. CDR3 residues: CAINQMGLLHSPLHF. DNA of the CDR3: TGTGCCATCAACCAGATGGGCCTATTGCATTCACCCCTCCACTTT.

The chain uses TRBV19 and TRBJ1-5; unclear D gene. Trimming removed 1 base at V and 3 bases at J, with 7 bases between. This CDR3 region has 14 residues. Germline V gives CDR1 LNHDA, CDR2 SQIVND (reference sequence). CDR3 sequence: CASSIGGPNQPQHF. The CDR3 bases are TGTGCCAGTAGTATAGGAGGCCCCAATCAGCCCCAGCATTTT.

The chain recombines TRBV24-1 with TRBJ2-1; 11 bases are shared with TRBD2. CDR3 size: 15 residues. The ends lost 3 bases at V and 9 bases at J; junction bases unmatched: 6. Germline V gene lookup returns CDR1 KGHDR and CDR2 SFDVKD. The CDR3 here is CATSDRPGTSGEQFF. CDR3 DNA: TGTGCCACCAGTGATCGTCCCGGGACTAGCGGTGAGCAGTTCTTC.

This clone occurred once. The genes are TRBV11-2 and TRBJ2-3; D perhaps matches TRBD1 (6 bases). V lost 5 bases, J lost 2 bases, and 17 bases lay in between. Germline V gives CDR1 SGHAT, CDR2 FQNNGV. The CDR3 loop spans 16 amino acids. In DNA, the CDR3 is TGTGCCAGCAGCACGGAAACAGGGCTGTTCACAGATACGCAGTATTTT. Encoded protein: CASSTETGLFTDTQYF.

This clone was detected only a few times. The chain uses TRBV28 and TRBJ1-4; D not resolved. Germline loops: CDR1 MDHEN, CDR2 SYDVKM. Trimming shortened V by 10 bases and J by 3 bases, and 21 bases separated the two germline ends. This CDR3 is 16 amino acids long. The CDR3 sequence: CATQQPGGQANEKLFF. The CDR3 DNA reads TGTGCCACCCAACAACCCGGTGGGCAGGCTAATGAAAAACTGTTTTTT.

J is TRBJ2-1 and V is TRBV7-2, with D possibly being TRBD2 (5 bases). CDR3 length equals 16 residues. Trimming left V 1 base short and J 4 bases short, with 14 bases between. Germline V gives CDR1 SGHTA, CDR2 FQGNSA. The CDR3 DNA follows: TGTGCCAGCAGCTTAGTTCCGGCGGGTGGTTACAATGAGCAGTTCTTC. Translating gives CASSLVPAGGYNEQFF.

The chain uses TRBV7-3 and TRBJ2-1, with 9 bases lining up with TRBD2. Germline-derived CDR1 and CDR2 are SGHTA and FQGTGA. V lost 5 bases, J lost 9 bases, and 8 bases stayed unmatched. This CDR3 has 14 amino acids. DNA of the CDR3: TGTGCCAGCAGCCCTGTAGCGGGAGTGGGTGAGCAGTTCTTC. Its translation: CASSPVAGVGEQFF.